The 9 T cell receptor beta chains in this list originate from one sample, sequenced in a study of T cells expressing NK-cell markers. With the 5' RACE reads reprocessed, TCRdb shows one record per CDR3 protein and no DNA. The table for this sample gives under 600,000 distinct CDR3 sequences. The source material was blood T cells: a sorted CD56 or NKG2C T cell subset, CD4+ or CD8+ T cells, or bulk PBMC T cells (not recorded which). These TCRs come from a woman aged 50 to 60 in good health.

The CDR3 region is CASTSRNTGRLSNEQFF. The chain recombines TRBV12-3 or TRBV12-4 with TRBJ2-1; TCRdb picks TRBD1, but there is no DNA to check that call. This CDR3 region has 17 residues.

CDR3 in amino acids: CASTPAGSKGYTF. The chain couples TRBV27 to TRBJ1-2; TCRdb proposes TRBD1, but this gene call is untestable without DNA. Germline assignment: CDR1 MNHEY and CDR2 SMNVEV (reference sequence). The CDR3 is 13 amino acids.

The V gene is TRBV7-2, the J gene TRBJ2-1. From germline, CDR1 is SGHTA and CDR2 FQGNSA. The CDR3 has 15 amino acids. The CDR3 sequence: CASSLAGVLDNEQFF.

V and J are TRBV7-7 and TRBJ2-1; TCRdb's assignment of TRBD2 cannot be checked, as there is no DNA. The CDR3 loop spans 14 amino acids. The germline V gene encodes CDR1 SSHAT and CDR2 FNYEAQ (reference sequence). CDR3: CASSLGGGVSEQFF.

This rearrangement joins TRBV19 to TRBJ2-4; with no DNA, the TCRdb D assignment of TRBD1 cannot be verified. CDR1 and CDR2 (germline): LNHDA, SQIVND (reference sequence). The CDR3 is 14 amino acids. The CDR3 here is CASSMGVGGNIQYF.

The rearrangement links TRBV11-2 to TRBJ2-1; the TCRdb D gene call, TRBD2, has no DNA to confirm it. Germline assignment: CDR1 SGHAT and CDR2 FQNNGV. The CDR3 is 16 amino acids. The CDR3 region is CASSLIRGPSGGGQFF.

This chain connects TRBV6-5 to TRBJ2-2; TCRdb returns TRBD2, unconfirmable since there is no DNA. CDR3 length: 16 amino acids. The V gene's germline CDR1 is MNHEY and CDR2 SVGAGI. CDR3 loop: CASSSTSWGATGELFF.

V usage is TRBV25-1 and J usage is TRBJ2-1. This CDR3 is 16 amino acids long. The germline V gene has CDR1 MGHDK and CDR2 SYGVNS. CDR3 region: CASSDDSGSSYNEQFF.

This chain connects TRBV5-1 to TRBJ2-1. This CDR3 spans 17 amino acids. Germline V gene data show CDR1 as SGHRS and CDR2 as YFSETQ. CDR3 loop: CASSLGDTRSSYNEQFF. Using reference TRBV5-1 and TRBJ2-1 for the parts outside the CDR3, the full variable domain is KAGVTQTPRYLIKTRGQQVTLSCSPISGHRSVSWYQQTPGQGLQFLFEYFSETQRNKGNFPGRFSGRQFSNSRSEMNVSTLELGDSALYLCASSLGDTRSSYNEQFFGPGTRLTVL.